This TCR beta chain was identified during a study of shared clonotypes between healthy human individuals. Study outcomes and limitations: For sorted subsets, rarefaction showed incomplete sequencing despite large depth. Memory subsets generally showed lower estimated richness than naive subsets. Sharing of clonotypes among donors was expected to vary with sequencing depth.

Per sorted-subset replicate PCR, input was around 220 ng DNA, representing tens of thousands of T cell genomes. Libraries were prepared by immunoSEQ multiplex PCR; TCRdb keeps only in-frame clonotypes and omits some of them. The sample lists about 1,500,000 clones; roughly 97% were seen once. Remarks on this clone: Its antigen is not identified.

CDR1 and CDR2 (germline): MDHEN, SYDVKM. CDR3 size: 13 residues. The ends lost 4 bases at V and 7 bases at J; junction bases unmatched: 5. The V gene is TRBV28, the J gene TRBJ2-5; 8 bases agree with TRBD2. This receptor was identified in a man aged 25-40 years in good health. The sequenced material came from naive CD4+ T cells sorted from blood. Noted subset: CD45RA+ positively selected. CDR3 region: CASSSGTRGTQYF. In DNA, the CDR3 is TGTGCCAGCAGTTCTGGGACTAGGGGGACCCAGTACTTC.